This T cell receptor (beta chain) was identified during a study of blood T cell repertoires in COVID-19. On the study more broadly: Samples taken during acute and convalescent COVID-19 were collected in the United States, Italy and Spain. In each case, the material was cDNA or gDNA derived from T cells, B-cell-depleted T cells, or PBMCs.

V was trimmed by 2 bases and J by 9 bases, leaving 11 bases between them. Germline-derived CDR1 and CDR2 are LGHNA and YNFKEQ. The CDR3 has 13 amino acids. Original processing notes: Amplification with reference gene primers provided the estimates of nucleated cell counts. Generated by immunoSEQ multiplex PCR, the TCRdb table keeps only in-frame clones and is missing some. V and J calls and clone size are copied from that table; D and trimming were computed from the DNA. Of fewer than 250,000 clones listed, almost 85% are singletons. The sequence was obtained from a man in his fifties or sixties with acute or convalescent COVID-19. The rearrangement uses TRBV4-2 and TRBJ2-1; D is possibly TRBD2 (6 bases). The sequenced sample consisted of peripheral blood. CDR3 sequence (DNA): TGTGCCAGCAGCCAACGACTAGTCGTTGAGCAGTTCTTC. Its protein is CASSQRLVVEQFF.